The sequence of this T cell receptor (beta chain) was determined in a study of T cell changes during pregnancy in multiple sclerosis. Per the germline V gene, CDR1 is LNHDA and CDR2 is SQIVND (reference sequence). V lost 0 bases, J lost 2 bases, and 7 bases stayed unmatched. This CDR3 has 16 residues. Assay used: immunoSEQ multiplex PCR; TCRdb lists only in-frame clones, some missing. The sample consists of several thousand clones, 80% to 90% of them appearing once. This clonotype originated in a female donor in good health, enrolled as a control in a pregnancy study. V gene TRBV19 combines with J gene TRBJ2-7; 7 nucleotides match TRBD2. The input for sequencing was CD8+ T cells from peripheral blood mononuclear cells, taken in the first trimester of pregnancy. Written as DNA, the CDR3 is TGTGCCAGTAGTATAGATCTATGGGGACTACCCTACGAGCAGTACTTC. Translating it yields CASSIDLWGLPYEQYF.